Following are 6 T cell receptor beta chains from one sample sequenced in a study of OX40 agonist ivuxolimab in advanced cancers. TCRdb's copy holds only in-frame clones and misses some; the assay was immunoSEQ multiplex PCR. The sample consists of approximately 77,000 clones, 91% of them appearing once. The sample here was CD4+ or CD8+ T cells sorted from blood, taken in a trial of the OX40 agonist ivuxolimab. The source of these receptors is an adult with an advanced solid tumor such as melanoma, head and neck, liver or kidney cancer.

The V call is TRBV6-6, the J call TRBJ2-5; 7 nucleotides align to TRBD2. Germline V gene sequence: CDR1 MNHNY, CDR2 SVGAGI (reference sequence). The CDR3 spans 13 residues. The V and J ends lost 6 bases and 10 bases, in that order; junction bases with no gene match: 11. The CDR3 region has the DNA TGTGCCAGCAGAATTATGGGTGGGAGGGGCCAGTACTTC. It translates to CASRIMGGRGQYF.

This clone was recorded only once. This chain uses TRBV6-6 with TRBJ2-1, with 9 bases that match TRBD1. The V and J ends lost 5 bases and 5 bases, in that order; junction bases with no gene match: 4. The CDR3 totals 14 residues. From germline, CDR1 is MNHNY and CDR2 SVGAGI (reference sequence). The CDR3 DNA is TGTGCCAGCAGTGGCGGGGACAGGGACAATGAGCAGTTCTTC. Protein sequence: CASSGGDRDNEQFF.

The V gene is TRBV28, the J gene TRBJ2-7; the match to TRBD1 covers 7 bases. The CDR3 contains 14 residues. Germline V gene lookup returns CDR1 MDHEN and CDR2 SYDVKM. V trimming: 3 bases; J trimming: 1 base; junction bases outside the gene matches: 3. The CDR3 DNA reads TGTGCCAGCAGTTTTGTGGGACAGTCCTACGAGCAGTACTTC. Its translation is CASSFVGQSYEQYF.

The CDR3 DNA reads TGCGCCAGCAGCCAAGAAGGACAGATTGCTCAGCCCCAGCATTTT. Translating gives CASSQEGQIAQPQHF. The chain is built from TRBV4-1 and TRBJ1-5, with D possibly matching TRBD1 (6 bases). CDR3 size: 15 residues. Trimming took 0 bases from V and 6 from J, leaving 12 bases between them. The V gene's germline CDR1 is MGHRA and CDR2 YSYEKL.

CDR3 amino acids: CASSLPYSGTTDLRHLGGQFF. CDR3 coding DNA: TGTGCCAGCAGTTTACCGTATTCCGGGACTACAGATTTAAGACATCTTGGAGGTCAGTTCTTC. The gene calls are TRBV28 and TRBJ2-1, with 7 bases aligning to TRBD2. Germline CDR1 and CDR2: MDHEN and SYDVKM. This CDR3 contains 21 residues. V lost 2 bases to trimming and J lost 13 bases; unmatched junction nucleotides: 32.

In its sample, this clone was seen once. The chain recombines TRBV18 with TRBJ2-5; the D gene is possibly TRBD2 (5 bases). The CDR3 contains 16 residues. CDR1 is KGHSH, CDR2 LQKENI, per germline. V was shortened by 1 base and J by 3 bases, with 15 bases between the two germline ends. CDR3 DNA: TGTGCCAGCTCACCACGAGACTATCTGAACAAAGAGACCCAGTACTTC. It encodes CASSPRDYLNKETQYF.